These 9 T cell receptor beta chains were sequenced from one sample in a study of blood T cell repertoires in COVID-19. The assay was immunoSEQ multiplex PCR, and TCRdb's table has in-frame clones only and misses some. This table has tens of thousands of clones, 90% appearing once. Material: peripheral blood. All receptors come from a man in his fifties with COVID-19, enrolled during active disease.

The chain carries TRBV28 and TRBJ1-4; TRBD1 matches 8 bases. Germline V gene data show CDR1 as MDHEN and CDR2 as SYDVKM. Trimming cost V 7 bases and J 5 bases; bases outside gene matches: 3. The CDR3 extends over 13 amino acids. CDR3 sequence: CASTYRGNEKLFF. The CDR3, as DNA: TGTGCCAGCACTTACAGGGGGAATGAAAAACTGTTTTTT.

In this sample, this clone turned up a few times. This rearrangement joins TRBV5-6 to TRBJ2-7; 9 bases agree with TRBD1. Germline V gene lookup returns CDR1 SGHDT and CDR2 YYEEEE. The CDR3 has 14 amino acids. V lost 4 bases, J lost 2 bases, and 4 bases stayed unmatched. In DNA form, the CDR3 reads TGTGCCAGCAGCCCCCGGGACAGGGCCTACGAGCAGTACTTC. Its protein product is CASSPRDRAYEQYF.

This chain joins TRBV9 and TRBJ2-2; 8 bases are a match to TRBD2. Germline V lookup: CDR1 SGDLS, CDR2 YYNGEE. The junction had 7 bases not matched to a gene; V was cut back by 1 base and J by 5 bases. The CDR3 runs to 16 residues. CDR3 protein: CASSVSSGSVTGELFF. CDR3 bases: TGTGCCAGCAGCGTAAGCAGCGGGAGTGTGACCGGGGAGCTGTTTTTT.

The CDR3 reads CASSLMTPKETQYF. Written as DNA, the CDR3 is TGTGCCAGCAGCTTGATGACTCCCAAAGAGACCCAGTACTTC. V is TRBV7-8 and J is TRBJ2-5; D call uncertain. CDR1 and CDR2 (germline): SGHVS, FQNEAQ. V lost 3 bases, J lost 3 bases, and 11 bases lay in between. The CDR3 is 14 amino acids.

This chain joins TRBV5-1 and TRBJ1-4, with D possibly TRBD1 on 5 matching bases. The CDR3 is 15 amino acids. Trimming took off 5 bases at V and 8 bases at J, with 19 bases between the two ends. The germline gives CDR1 SGHRS, CDR2 YFSETQ. This CDR3 reads CASSPLTEGREKLFF. For the CDR3, the DNA is TGCGCCAGCAGTCCTTTGACAGAAGGAAGGGAAAAACTGTTTTTT. The whole variable domain, remainder taken from reference TRBV5-1 and TRBJ1-4, is KAGVTQTPRYLIKTRGQQVTLSCSPISGHRSVSWYQQTPGQGLQFLFEYFSETQRNKGNFPGRFSGRQFSNSRSEMNVSTLELGDSALYLCASSPLTEGREKLFFGSGTQLSVL.

This chain connects TRBV5-4 to TRBJ2-7; TRBD1 matches 9 bases. After removal of 4 bases from V and 4 bases from J, the junction contained 6 bases not matched to a gene. This CDR3 region has 14 residues. CDR1 SGHNT and CDR2 YYREEE come from the germline V gene (reference sequence). The CDR3 DNA reads as TGTGCCAGCAGCCTAACAGGGGGCGGATACGAGCAGTACTTC. Translated: CASSLTGGGYEQYF.

The chain is built from TRBV5-1 and TRBJ1-1, with TRBD1 matching over 8 bases. Germline CDR1 and CDR2: SGHRS and YFSETQ. The V and J ends lost 0 bases and 2 bases, in that order; junction bases with no gene match: 3. The CDR3 is 15 residues long. The CDR3 bases are TGCGCCAGCAGCTTGGGAGGGACAGGTAACACTGAAGCTTTCTTT. It yields the protein CASSLGGTGNTEAFF.

V usage is TRBV6-5 and J usage is TRBJ2-1; 7 bases line up with TRBD2. The CDR3 is 13 amino acids. CDR1 MNHEY and CDR2 SVGAGI come from the germline V gene. Germline trimming cut 6 bases from V and 4 bases from J; bases unmatched to any gene: 3. The CDR3 DNA is TGTGCCAGCAGAGCGGGAAAATACAATGAGCAGTTCTTC. It specifies CASRAGKYNEQFF.

The V and J genes are TRBV11-2 and TRBJ2-1; a possible D gene is TRBD2 (5 bases). V dropped 1 base and J dropped 3 bases, with 13 bases sitting between them. This CDR3 is built from 16 residues. CDR1 is SGHAT, CDR2 FQNNGV, per germline. The CDR3 sequence is CASSLVTRTLYNEQFF. The CDR3 DNA sequence: TGTGCCAGCAGCTTAGTTACTAGGACCCTCTACAATGAGCAGTTCTTC.